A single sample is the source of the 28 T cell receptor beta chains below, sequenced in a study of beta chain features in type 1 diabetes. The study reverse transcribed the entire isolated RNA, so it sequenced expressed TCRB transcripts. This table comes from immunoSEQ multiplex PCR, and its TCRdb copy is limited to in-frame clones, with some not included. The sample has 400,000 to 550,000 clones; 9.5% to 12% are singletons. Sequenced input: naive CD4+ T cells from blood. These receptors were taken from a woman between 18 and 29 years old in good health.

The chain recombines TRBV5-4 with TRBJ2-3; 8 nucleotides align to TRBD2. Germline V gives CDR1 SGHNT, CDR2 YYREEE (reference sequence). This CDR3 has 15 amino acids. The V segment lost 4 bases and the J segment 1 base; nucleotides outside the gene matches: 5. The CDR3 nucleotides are TGTGCCAGCAGCCCGTATAGCGGGGGCACAGATACGCAGTATTTT. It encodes CASSPYSGGTDTQYF.

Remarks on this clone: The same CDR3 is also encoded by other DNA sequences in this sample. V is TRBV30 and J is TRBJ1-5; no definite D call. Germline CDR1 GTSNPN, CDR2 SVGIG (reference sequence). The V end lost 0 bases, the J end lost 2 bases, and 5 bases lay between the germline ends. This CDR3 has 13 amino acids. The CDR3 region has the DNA TGTGCCTGGAGTGTACAAGGCAATCAGCCCCAGCATTTT. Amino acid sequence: CAWSVQGNQPQHF.

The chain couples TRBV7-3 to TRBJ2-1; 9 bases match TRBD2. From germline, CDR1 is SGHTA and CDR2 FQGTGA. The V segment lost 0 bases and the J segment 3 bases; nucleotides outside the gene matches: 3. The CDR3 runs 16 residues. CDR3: CASSLTSGRNYNEQFF. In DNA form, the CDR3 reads TGTGCCAGCAGCTTAACTAGCGGGAGAAACTACAATGAGCAGTTCTTC.

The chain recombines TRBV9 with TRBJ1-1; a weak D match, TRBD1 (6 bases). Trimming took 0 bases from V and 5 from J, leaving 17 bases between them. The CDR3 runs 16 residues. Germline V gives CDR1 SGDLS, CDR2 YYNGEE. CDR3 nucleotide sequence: TGTGCCAGCAGCGTAGGTTCCTCGACAGGCCGTACTGAAGCTTTCTTT. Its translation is CASSVGSSTGRTEAFF.

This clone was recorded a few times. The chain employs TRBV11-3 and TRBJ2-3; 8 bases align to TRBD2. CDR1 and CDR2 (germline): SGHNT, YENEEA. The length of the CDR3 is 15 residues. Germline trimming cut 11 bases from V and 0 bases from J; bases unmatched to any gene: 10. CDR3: CAGSTSGASTDTQYF. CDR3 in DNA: TGTGCCGGTTCAACTAGCGGAGCTAGCACAGATACGCAGTATTTT.

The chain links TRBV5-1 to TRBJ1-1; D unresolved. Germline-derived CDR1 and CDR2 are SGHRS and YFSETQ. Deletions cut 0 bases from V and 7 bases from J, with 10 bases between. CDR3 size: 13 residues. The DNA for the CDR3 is TGCGCCAGCAGCTTGGCTGGGGTTGATGAAGCTTTCTTT. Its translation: CASSLAGVDEAFF.

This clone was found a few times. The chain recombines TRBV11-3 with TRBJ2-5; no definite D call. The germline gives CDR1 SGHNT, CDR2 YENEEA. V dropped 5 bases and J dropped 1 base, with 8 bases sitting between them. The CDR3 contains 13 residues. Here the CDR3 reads CASSQSGQETQYF. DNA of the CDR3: TGTGCCAGCAGCCAAAGTGGCCAAGAGACCCAGTACTTC.

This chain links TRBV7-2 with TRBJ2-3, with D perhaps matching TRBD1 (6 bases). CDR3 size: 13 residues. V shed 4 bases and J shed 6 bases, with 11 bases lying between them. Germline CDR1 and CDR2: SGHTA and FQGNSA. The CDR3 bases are TGTGCCAGCAGCTCACAGGGAATGGATACGCAGTATTTT. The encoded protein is CASSSQGMDTQYF.

As DNA, the CDR3 is TGTGCCAGCAGTCCTGGTCCCGGGGAGACCCAGTACTTC. Encoded protein: CASSPGPGETQYF. V is TRBV27 and J is TRBJ2-5; D not resolved. CDR3 size: 13 residues. Germline values: CDR1 MNHEY, CDR2 SMNVEV (reference sequence). V was cut by 5 bases and J by 5 bases, with 12 bases left in between.

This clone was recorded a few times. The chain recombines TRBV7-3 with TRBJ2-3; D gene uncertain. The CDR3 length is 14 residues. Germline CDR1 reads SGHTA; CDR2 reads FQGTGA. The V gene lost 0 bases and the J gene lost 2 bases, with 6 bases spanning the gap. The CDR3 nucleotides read TGTGCCAGCAGCTTAACGCTGGACACAGATACGCAGTATTTT. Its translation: CASSLTLDTDTQYF.

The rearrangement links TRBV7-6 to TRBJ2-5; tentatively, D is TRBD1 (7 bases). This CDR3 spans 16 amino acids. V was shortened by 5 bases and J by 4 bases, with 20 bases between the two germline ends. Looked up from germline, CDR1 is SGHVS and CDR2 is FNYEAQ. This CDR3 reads CASSNKPRGRRETQYF. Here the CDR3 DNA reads TGTGCCAGCAGCAACAAACCCAGGGGGAGGCGAGAGACCCAGTACTTC.

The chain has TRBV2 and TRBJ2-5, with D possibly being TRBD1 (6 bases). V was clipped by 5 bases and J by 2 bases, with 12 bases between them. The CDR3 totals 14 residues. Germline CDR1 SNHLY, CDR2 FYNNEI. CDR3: CASSKERGQETQYF. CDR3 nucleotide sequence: TGTGCCAGCAGTAAAGAGAGGGGGCAAGAGACCCAGTACTTC.

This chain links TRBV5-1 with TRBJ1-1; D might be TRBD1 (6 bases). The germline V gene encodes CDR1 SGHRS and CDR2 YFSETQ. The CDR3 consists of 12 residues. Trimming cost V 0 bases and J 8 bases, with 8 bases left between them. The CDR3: CASSLGTVEAFF. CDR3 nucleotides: TGCGCCAGCAGCTTGGGGACAGTCGAAGCTTTCTTT.

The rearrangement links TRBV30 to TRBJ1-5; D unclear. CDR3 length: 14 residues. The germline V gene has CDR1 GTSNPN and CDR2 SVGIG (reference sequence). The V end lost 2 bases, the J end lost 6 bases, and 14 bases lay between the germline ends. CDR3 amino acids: CAWSSTYGVQPQHF. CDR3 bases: TGTGCCTGGAGTTCGACCTATGGGGTTCAGCCCCAGCATTTT.

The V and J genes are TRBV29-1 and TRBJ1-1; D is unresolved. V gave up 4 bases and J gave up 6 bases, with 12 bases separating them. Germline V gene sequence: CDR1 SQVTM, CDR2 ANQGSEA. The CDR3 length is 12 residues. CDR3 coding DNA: TGCAGCGTTGTAAGGGCTTCCTCTGAAGCTTTCTTT. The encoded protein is CSVVRASSEAFF.

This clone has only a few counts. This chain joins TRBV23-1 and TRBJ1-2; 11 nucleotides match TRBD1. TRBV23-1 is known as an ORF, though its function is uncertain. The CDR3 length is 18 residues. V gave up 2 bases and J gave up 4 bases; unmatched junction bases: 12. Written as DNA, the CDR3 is TGCGCCAGCAGTCAACCCTCAGGACAGGGGGCAAGGAGCTATGGCTACACCTTC. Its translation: CASSQPSGQGARSYGYTF.

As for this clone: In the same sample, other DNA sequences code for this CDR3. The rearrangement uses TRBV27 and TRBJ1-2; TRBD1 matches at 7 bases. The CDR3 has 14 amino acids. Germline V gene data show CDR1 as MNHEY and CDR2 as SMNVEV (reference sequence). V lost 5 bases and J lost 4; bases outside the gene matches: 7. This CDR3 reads CASSPRQGIYGYTF. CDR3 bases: TGTGCCAGCAGTCCCCGACAGGGTATCTATGGCTACACCTTC.

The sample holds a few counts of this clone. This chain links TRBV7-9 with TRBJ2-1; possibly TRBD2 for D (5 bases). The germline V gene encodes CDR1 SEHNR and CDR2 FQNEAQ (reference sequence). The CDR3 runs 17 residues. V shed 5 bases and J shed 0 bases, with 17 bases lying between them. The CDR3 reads CASSRGRSASSYNEQFF. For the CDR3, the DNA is TGTGCCAGCAGCCGAGGACGTAGCGCGAGCTCCTACAATGAGCAGTTCTTC.

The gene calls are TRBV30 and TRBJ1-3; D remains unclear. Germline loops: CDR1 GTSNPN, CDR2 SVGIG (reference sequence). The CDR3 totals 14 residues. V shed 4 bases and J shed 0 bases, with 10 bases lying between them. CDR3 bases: TGTGCCTGGACAGGCTCATTCTCTGGAAACACCATATATTTT. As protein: CAWTGSFSGNTIYF.

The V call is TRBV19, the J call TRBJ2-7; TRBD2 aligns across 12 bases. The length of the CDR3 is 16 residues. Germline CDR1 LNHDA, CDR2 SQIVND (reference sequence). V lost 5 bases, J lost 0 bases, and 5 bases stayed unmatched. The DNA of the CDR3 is TGTGCCAGTAGTTCCGGACTAGCGGGAAGCTCCTACGAGCAGTACTTC. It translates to CASSSGLAGSSYEQYF.

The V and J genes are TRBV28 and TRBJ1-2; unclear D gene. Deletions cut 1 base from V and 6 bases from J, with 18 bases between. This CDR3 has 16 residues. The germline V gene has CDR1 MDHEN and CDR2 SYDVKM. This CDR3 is CASSLLHQELRNGYTF. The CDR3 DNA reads TGTGCCAGCAGTTTATTACATCAGGAGCTCCGGAATGGCTACACCTTC.

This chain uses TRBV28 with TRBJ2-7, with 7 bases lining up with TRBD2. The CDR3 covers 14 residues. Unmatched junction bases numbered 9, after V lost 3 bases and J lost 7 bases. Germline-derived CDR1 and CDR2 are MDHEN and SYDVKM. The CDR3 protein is CASSFSPTGGEQYF. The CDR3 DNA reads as TGTGCCAGCAGTTTTTCTCCCACCGGGGGGGAGCAGTACTTC. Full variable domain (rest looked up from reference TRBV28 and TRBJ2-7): DVKVTQSSRYLVKRTGEKVFLECVQDMDHENMFWYRQDPGLGLRLIYFSYDVKMKEKGDIPEGYSVSREKKERFSLILESASTNQTSMYLCASSFSPTGGEQYFGPGTRLTVT.

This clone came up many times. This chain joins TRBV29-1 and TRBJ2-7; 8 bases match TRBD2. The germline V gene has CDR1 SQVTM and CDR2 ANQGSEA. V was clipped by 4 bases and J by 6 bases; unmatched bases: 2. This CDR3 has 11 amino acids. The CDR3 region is CSVAAGAEQYF. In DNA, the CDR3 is TGCAGCGTTGCAGCGGGAGCCGAGCAGTACTTC.

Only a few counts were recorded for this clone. The CDR3 DNA sequence: TGTGCCAGCAGCCGATGGACAGGGCTGAATCAGCCCCAGCATTTT. Translated: CASSRWTGLNQPQHF. The chain recombines TRBV7-8 with TRBJ1-5, with 8 bases identical to TRBD1. Trimming removed 5 bases from V and 4 bases from J; junction bases left unmatched: 7. The CDR3 has 15 amino acids. The germline CDR1 and CDR2 sequences are SGHVS and FQNEAQ.

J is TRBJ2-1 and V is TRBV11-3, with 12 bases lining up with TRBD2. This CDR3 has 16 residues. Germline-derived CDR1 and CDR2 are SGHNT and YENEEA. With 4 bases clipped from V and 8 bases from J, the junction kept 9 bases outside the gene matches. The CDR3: CASSSGASGRAHEQFF. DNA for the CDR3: TGTGCCAGCAGCTCAGGGGCTAGCGGGAGGGCCCATGAGCAGTTCTTC.

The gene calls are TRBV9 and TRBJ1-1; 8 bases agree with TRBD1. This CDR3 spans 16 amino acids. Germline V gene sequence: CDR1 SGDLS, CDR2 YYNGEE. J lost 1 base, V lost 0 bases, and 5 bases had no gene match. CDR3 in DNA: TGTGCCAGCAGCGTAGTTCCCCAGGGGGCGAACACTGAAGCTTTCTTT. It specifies CASSVVPQGANTEAFF.

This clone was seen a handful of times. This chain's CDR3 is CASKLRTGNQPQHF. For the CDR3, the DNA is TGTGCCAGCAAACTAAGGACAGGCAATCAGCCCCAGCATTTT. J is TRBJ1-5 and V is TRBV6-5; D is possibly TRBD1 (6 bases). Germline values: CDR1 MNHEY, CDR2 SVGAGI. The V gene lost 7 bases and the J gene lost 2 bases, with 12 bases spanning the gap. This CDR3 contains 14 residues.

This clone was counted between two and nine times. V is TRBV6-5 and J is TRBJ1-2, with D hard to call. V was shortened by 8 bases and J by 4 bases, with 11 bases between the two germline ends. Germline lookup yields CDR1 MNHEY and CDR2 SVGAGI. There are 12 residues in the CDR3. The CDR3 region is CASGSTFYGYTF. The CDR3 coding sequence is TGTGCCAGCGGATCTACTTTCTATGGCTACACCTTC.